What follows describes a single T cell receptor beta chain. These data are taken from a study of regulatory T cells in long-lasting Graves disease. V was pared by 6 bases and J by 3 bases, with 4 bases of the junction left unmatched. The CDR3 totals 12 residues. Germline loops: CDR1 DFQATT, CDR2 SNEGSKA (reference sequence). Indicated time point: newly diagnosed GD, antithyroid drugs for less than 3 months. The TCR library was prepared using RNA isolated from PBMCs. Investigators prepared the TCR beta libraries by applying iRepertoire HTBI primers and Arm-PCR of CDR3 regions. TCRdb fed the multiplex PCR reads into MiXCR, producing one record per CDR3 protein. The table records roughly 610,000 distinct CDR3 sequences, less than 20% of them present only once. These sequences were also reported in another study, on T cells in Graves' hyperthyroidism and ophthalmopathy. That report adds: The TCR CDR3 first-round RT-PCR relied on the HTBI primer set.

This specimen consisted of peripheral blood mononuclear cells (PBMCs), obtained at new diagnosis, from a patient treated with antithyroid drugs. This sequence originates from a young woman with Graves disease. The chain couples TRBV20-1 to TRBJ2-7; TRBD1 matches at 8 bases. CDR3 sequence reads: CSAKGQVYEQYF. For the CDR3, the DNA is TGCAGTGCAAAGGGACAGGTCTACGAGCAGTACTTC.